This T cell receptor beta chain originates from a study of cytomegalovirus exposure and HLA in healthy donors. Findings and limits, study-wide: Most TCR beta V segments were productive about 87% or about 30% of the time in an earlier analysis. The study flagged about 150 TCR beta chains as cytomegalovirus-associated. Owing to their indistinguishability, certain V segments, notably TRBV6-2 and TRBV6-3, were excluded.

The ends lost 5 bases at V and 2 bases at J; junction bases unmatched: 6. Germline loops: CDR1 SGHVS, CDR2 FNYEAQ. The CDR3 runs to 14 residues. In regard to this clone: Its specificity is unknown.

The primer mix had 60 Vbeta and 13 Jbeta primers. Using immunoSEQ multiplex PCR, the repertoire was profiled, and TCRdb retains in-frame clones only, with some absent. The sample carries roughly 150,000 clones, roughly 83% recorded once. This rearrangement joins TRBV7-6 to TRBJ2-7, with 7 positions matching TRBD1. This sequence was found in a woman aged 18-30 years in good health and CMV-seronegative. Sequenced: PBMCs. CDR3 DNA sequence: TGTGCCAGCAGCCCTGGGACAGAGACCTACGAGCAGTACTTC. This codes for CASSPGTETYEQYF.